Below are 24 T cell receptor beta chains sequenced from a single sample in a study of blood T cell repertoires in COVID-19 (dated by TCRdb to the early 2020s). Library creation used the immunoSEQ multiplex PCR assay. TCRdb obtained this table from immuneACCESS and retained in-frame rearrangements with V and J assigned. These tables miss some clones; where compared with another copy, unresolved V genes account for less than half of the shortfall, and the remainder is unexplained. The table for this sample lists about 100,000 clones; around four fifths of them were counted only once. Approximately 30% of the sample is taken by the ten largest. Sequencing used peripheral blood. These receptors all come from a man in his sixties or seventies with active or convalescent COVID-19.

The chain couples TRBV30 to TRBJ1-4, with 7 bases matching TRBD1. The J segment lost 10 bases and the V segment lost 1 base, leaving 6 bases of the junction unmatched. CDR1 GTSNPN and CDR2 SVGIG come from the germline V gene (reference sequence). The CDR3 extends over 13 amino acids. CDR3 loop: CAWSARQGSKLFF. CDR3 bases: TGTGCCTGGAGTGCACGACAGGGTTCAAAACTGTTTTTT.

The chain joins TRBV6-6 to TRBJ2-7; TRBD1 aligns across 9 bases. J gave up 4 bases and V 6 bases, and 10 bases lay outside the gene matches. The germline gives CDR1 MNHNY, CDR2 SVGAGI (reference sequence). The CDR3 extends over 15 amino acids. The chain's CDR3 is CASSRSGTGFYEQYF. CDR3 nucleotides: TGTGCCAGCAGCCGCTCTGGGACAGGGTTTTACGAGCAGTACTTC.

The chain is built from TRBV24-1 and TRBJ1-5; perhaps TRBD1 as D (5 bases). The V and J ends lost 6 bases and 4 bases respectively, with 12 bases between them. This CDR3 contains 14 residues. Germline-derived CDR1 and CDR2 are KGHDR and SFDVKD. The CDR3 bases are TGTGCCACCAGTAAAGGGGTGGTGAATCAGCCCCAGCATTTT. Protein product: CATSKGVVNQPQHF.

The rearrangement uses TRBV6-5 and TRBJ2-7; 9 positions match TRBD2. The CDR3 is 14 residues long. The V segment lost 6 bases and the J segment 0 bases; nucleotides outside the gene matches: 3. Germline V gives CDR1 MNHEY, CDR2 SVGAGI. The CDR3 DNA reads TGTGCCAGCAGGCTTAGCGGGAGCTCCTACGAGCAGTACTTC. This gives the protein CASRLSGSSYEQYF.

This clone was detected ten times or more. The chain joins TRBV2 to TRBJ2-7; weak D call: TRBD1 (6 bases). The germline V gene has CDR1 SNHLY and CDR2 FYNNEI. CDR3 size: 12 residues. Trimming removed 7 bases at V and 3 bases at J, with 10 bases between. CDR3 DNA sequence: TGTGCCAGCACCCGGACAGTCTACGAGCAGTACTTC. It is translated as CASTRTVYEQYF. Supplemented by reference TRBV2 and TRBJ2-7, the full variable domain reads EPEVTQTPSHQVTQMGQEVILRCVPISNHLYFYWYRQILGQKVEFLVSFYNNEISEKSEIFDDQFSVERPDGSNFTLKIRSTKLEDSAMYFCASTRTVYEQYFGPGTRLTVT.

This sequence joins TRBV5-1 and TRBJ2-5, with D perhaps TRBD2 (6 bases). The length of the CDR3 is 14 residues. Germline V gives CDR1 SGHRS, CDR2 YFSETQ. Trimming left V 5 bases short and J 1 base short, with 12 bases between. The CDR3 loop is CASSGGAIQETQYF. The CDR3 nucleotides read TGCGCCAGCAGTGGCGGGGCTATCCAAGAGACCCAGTACTTC.

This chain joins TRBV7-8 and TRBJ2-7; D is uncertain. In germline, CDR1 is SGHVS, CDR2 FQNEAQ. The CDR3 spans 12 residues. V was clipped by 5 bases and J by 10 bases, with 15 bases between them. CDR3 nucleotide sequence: TGTGCCAGCAGCCTCGTGAGAGGTAACCAGTACTTC. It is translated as CASSLVRGNQYF.

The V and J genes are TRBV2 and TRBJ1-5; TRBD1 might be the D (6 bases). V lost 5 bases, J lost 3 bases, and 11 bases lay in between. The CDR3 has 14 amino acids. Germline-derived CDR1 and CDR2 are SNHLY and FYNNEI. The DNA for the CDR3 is TGTGCCAGCAGTCGGGACACGGCCAATCAGCCCCAGCATTTT. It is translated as CASSRDTANQPQHF.

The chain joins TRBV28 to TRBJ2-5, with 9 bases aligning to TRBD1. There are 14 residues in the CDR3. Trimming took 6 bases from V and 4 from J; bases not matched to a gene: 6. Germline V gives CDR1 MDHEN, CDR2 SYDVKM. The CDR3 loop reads CASRDRGEGETQYF. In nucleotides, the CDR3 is TGTGCCAGCAGAGACAGGGGGGAAGGAGAGACCCAGTACTTC.

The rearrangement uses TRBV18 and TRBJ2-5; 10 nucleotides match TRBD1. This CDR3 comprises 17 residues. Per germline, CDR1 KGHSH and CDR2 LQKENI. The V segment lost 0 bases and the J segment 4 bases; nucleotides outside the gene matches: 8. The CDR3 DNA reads TGTGCCAGCTCACCACCTGAAGGACGGGACAGGGGAGAGACCCAGTACTTC. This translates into CASSPPEGRDRGETQYF.

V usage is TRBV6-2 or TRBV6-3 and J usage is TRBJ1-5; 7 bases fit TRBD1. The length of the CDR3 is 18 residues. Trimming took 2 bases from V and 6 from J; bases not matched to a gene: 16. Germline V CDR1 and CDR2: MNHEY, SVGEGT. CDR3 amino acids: CASSYALEKQGSTQPQHF. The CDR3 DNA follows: TGTGCCAGCAGTTACGCTTTAGAAAAACAGGGGTCAACTCAGCCCCAGCATTTT.

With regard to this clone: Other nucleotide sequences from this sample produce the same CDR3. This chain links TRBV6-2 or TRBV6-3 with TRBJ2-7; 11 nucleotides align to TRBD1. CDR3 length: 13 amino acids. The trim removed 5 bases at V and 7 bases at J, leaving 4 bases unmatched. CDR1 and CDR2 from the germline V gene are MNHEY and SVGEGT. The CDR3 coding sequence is TGTGCCAGCAGTCCGGGACAGGGGGGGGAGCAGTACTTC. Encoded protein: CASSPGQGGEQYF.

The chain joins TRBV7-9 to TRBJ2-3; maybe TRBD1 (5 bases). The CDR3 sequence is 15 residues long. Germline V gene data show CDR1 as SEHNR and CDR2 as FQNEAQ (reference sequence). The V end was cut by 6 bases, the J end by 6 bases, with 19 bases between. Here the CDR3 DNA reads TGTGCCAGCAGTCGGACCACAGGCCTCTACGATACGCAGTATTTT. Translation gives CASSRTTGLYDTQYF.

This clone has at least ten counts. CDR3 residues: CALTRQGIHQPQHF. The DNA for the CDR3 is TGTGCCCTCACGAGACAGGGGATTCATCAGCCCCAGCATTTT. The chain joins TRBV6-5 to TRBJ1-5; 8 positions match TRBD1. This CDR3 contains 14 residues. Germline assignment: CDR1 MNHEY and CDR2 SVGAGI. The V gene end was trimmed by 11 bases and the J gene end by 5 bases; junction bases not matched to a gene: 11.

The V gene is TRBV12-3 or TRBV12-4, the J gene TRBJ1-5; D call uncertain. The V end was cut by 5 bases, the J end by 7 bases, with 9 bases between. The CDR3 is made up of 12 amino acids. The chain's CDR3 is CASSNPGQPQHF. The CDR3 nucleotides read TGTGCCAGCAGTAACCCGGGACAGCCCCAGCATTTT.

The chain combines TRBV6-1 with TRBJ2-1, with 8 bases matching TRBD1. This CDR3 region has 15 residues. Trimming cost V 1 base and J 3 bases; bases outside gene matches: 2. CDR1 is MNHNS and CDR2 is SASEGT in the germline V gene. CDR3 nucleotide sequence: TGTGCCAGCAGTGAAGGCGGGACAGGCTACAATGAGCAGTTCTTC. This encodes CASSEGGTGYNEQFF.

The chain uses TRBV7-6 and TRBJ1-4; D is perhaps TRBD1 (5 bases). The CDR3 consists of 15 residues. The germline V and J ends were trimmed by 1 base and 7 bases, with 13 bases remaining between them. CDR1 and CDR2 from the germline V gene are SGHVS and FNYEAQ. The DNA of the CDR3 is TGTGCCAGCAGCTTAGGGGGGGGAGAGGTTGAAAAACTGTTTTTT. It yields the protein CASSLGGGEVEKLFF.

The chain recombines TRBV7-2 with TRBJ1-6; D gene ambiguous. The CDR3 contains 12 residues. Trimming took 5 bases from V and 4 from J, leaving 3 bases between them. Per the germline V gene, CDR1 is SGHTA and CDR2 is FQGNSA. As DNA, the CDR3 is TGTGCCAGCAGCCAGTATAATTCACCCCTCCACTTT. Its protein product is CASSQYNSPLHF.

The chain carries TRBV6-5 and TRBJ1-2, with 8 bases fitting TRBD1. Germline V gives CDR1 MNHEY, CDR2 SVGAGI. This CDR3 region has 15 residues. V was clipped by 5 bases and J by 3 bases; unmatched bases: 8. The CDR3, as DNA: TGTGCCAGCAGTAACCCGGGACAGGATTACTATGGCTACACCTTC. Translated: CASSNPGQDYYGYTF.

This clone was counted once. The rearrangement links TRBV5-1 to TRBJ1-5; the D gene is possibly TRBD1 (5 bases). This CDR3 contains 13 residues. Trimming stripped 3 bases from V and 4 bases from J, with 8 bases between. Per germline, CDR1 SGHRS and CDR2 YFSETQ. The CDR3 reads CASSWGGNQPQHF. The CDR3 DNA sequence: TGCGCCAGCAGCTGGGGGGGGAATCAGCCCCAGCATTTT.

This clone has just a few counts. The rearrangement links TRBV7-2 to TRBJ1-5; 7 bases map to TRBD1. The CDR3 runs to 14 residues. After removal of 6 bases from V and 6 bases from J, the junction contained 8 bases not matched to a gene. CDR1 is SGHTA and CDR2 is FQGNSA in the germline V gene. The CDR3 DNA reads TGTGCCAGCAGTTCTACAGGGGCCGGTCAGCCCCAGCATTTT. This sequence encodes CASSSTGAGQPQHF.

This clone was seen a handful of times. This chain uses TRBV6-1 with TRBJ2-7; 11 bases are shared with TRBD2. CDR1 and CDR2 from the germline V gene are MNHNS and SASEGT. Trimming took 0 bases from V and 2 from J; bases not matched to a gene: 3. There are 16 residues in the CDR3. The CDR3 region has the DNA TGTGCCAGCAGTGAAGCATTAGCGGGGGGGCCCTACGAGCAGTACTTC. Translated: CASSEALAGGPYEQYF.

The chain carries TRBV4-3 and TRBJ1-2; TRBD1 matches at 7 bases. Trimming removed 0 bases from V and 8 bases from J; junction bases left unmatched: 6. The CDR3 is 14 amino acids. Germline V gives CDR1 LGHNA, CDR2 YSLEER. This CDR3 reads CASSQDLTGPGYTF. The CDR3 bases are TGCGCCAGCAGCCAAGACTTGACAGGGCCCGGCTACACCTTC.

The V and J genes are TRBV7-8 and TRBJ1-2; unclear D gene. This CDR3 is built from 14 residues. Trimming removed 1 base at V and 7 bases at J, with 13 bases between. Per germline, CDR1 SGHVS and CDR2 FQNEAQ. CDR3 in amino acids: CASSLGLGSLGYTF. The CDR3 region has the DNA TGTGCCAGCAGCTTAGGCCTCGGGTCCCTTGGCTACACCTTC.